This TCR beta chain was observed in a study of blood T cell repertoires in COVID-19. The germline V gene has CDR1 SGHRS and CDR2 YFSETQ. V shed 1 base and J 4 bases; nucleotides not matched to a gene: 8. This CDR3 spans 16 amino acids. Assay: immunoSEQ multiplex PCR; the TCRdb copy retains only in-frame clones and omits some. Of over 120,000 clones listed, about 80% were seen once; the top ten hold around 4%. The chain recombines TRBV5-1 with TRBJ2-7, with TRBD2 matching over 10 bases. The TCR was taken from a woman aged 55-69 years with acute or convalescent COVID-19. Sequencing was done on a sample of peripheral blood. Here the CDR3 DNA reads TGCGCCAGCAGCTTGCAGGGGCTAGCGGGAGCTTACGAGCAGTACTTC. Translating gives CASSLQGLAGAYEQYF.